This entry concerns a single T cell receptor (beta chain). This sample is drawn from a study of shared clonotypes between healthy human individuals. CDR3 size: 17 residues. The V and J ends lost 7 bases and 0 bases respectively, with 22 bases between them. Germline CDR1 and CDR2: ENHRY and SYGVKD. This table comes from immunoSEQ multiplex PCR, and its TCRdb copy is limited to in-frame clones, with some not included. The sample shows approximately 1.5 million clones, 98% of them seen only once. Sequencing was carried out using naive CD4+ T cells sorted from blood. Subset defined: CD45RA+ positively selected. This chain connects TRBV10-3 to TRBJ2-7; D might be TRBD2 (5 bases). This clonotype was obtained from a man aged 25-40 years in good health. The CDR3 DNA follows: TGTGCCATCACTCGGAGAGCGGCCCACTTCTACTCCTACGAGCAGTACTTC. Protein sequence: CAITRRAAHFYSYEQYF.